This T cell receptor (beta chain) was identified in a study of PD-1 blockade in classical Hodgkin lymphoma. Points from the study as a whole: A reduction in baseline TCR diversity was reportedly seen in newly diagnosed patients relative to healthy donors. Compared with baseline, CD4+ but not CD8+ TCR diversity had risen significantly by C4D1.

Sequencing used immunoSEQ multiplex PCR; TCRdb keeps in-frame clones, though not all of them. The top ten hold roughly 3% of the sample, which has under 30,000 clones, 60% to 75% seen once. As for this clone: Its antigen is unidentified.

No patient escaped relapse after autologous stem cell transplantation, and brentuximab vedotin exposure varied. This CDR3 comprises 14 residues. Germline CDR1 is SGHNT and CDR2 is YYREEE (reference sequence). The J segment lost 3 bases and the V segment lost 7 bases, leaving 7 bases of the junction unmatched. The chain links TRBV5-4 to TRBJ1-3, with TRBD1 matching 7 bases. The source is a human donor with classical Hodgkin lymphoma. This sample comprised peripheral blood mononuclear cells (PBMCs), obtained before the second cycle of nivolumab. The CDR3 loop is CASRRRGHGNTIYF. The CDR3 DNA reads TGTGCCAGCCGACGGAGGGGGCATGGAAACACCATATATTTT.